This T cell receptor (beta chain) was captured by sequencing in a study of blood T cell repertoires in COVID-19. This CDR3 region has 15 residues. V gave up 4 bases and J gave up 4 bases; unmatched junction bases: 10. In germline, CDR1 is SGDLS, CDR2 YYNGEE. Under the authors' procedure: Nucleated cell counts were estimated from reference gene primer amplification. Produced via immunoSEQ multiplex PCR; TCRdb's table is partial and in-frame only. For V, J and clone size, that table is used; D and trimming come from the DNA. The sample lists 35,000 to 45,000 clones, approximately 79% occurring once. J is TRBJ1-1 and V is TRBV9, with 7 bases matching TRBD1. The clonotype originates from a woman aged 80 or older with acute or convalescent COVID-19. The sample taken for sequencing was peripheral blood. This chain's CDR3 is CASSQEVQGSTEAFF. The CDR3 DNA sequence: TGTGCCAGCAGCCAAGAGGTACAGGGGAGCACTGAAGCTTTCTTT.